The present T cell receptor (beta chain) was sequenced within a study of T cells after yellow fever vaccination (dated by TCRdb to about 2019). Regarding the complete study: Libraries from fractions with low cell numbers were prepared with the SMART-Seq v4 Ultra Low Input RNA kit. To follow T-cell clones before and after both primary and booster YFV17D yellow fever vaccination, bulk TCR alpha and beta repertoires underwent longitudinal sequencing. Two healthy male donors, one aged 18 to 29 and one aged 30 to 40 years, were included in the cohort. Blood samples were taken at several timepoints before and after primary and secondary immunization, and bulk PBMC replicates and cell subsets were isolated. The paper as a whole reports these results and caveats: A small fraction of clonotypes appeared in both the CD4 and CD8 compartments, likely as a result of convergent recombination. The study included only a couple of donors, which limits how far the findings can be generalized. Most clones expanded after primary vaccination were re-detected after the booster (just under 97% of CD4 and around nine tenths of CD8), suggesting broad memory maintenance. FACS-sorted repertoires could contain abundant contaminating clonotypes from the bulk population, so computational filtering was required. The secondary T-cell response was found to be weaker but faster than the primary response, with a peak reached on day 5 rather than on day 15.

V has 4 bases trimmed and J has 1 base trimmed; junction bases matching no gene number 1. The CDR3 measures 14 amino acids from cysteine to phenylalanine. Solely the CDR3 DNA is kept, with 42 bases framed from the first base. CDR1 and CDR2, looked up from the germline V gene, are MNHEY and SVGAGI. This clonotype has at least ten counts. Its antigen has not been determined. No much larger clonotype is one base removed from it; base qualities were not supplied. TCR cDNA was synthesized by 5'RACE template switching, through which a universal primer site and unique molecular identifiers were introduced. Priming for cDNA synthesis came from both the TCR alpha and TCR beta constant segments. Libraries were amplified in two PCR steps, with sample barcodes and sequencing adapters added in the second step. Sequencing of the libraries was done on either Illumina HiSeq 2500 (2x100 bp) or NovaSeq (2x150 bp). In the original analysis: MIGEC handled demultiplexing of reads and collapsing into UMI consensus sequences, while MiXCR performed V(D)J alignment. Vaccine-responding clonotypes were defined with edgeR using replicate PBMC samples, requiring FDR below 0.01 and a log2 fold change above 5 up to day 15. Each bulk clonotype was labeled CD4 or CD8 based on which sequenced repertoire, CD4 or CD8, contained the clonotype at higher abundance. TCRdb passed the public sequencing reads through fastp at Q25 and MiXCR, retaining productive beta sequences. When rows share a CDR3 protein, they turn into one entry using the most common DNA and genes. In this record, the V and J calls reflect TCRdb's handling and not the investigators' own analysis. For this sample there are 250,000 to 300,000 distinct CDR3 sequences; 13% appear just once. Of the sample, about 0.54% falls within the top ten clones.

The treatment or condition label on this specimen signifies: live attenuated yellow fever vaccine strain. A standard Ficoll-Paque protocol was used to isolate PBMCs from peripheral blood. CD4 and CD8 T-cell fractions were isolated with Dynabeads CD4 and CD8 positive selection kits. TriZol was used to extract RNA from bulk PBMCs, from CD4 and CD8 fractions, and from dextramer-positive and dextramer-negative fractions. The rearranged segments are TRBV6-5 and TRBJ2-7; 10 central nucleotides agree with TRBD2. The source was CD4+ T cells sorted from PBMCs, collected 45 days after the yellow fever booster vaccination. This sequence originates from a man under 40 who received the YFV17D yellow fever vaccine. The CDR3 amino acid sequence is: CASSLGLASYEQYF. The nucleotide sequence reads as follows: TGTGCCAGCAGTTTGGGACTAGCGTCCTACGAGCAGTACTTC.